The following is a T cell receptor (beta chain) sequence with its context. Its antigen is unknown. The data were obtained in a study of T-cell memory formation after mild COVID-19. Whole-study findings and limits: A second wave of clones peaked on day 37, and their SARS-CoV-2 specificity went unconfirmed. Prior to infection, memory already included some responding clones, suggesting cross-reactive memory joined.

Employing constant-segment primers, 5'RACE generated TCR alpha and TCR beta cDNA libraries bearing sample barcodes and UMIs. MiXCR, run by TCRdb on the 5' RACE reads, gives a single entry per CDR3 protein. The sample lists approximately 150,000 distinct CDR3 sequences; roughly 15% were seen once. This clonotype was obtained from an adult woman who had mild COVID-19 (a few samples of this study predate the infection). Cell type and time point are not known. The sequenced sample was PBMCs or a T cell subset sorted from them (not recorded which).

The CDR3 bases are TGTGCCAGCAGCTTGACTAGCGGGTTGGCCTACAATGAGCAGTTCTTC. Its translation is CASSLTSGLAYNEQFF. V gene TRBV7-2 combines with J gene TRBJ2-1; 10 bases align to TRBD2. The CDR3 contains 16 residues. J lost 2 bases, V lost 3 bases, and 4 bases had no gene match. Germline assignment: CDR1 SGHTA and CDR2 FQGNSA.